This T cell receptor beta chain was retrieved from a study of T-cell memory formation after mild COVID-19. Findings of the study overall: Confirmation of SARS-CoV-2 specificity was lacking for second-wave clones peaking day 37.

With 0 bases removed from V and 4 bases from J, the gap between germline ends came to 7 bases. This CDR3 has 14 amino acids. CDR1 SGHNT and CDR2 YENEEA come from the germline V gene. Regarding this clonotype: Its antigen is not known.

TCRdb independently ran MiXCR on the 5' RACE reads; one entry per CDR3 protein. The sample contains 150,000 to 200,000 distinct CDR3 sequences, about 9.9% of which appear only once. The sequence came from a man aged 18 to 29 who had mild COVID-19 (a few samples of this study predate the infection). Cell type and time point are not known. The sequenced sample was PBMCs or a T cell subset sorted from them (not recorded which). The J gene is TRBJ1-3, the V gene TRBV11-3; D unresolved. Written as DNA, the CDR3 is TGTGCCAGCAGCTTAGAGGCAGGCGGAAACACCATATATTTT. It translates to CASSLEAGGNTIYF.